Each of the 27 T cell receptor beta chains below was sequenced from the same sample in a study of shared clonotypes between healthy human individuals. The method was immunoSEQ multiplex PCR; TCRdb's version includes in-frame clones alone and lacks a portion of them. The table shows fewer than 600,000 clones, with roughly four fifths occurring only once. Sequences were obtained from PBMCs. These receptors came from a woman between 40 and 50 years old in good health. Some clones in this sample may be carry-over from other donors' samples.

The gene calls are TRBV7-3 and TRBJ2-2; D tentatively reads TRBD1 or TRBD2 (5 bases each). The germline V gene has CDR1 SGHTA and CDR2 FQGTGA. Deletions cut 5 bases from V and 0 bases from J, with 10 bases between. This CDR3 has 15 residues. The CDR3 region is CASSQGRANTGELFF. CDR3 in DNA: TGTGCCAGCAGCCAGGGACGGGCGAACACCGGGGAGCTGTTTTTT.

The CDR3 DNA follows: TGCGCCAGCAGCTTGACAGGGGGCCGGGAGACCCAGTACTTC. Its translation: CASSLTGGRETQYF. The V gene is TRBV5-1, the J gene TRBJ2-5; 9 nucleotides line up with TRBD1. The V segment lost 1 base and the J segment 5 bases; nucleotides outside the gene matches: 3. In germline, CDR1 is SGHRS, CDR2 YFSETQ. The CDR3 runs to 14 residues.

A few counts support this clone. The rearrangement uses TRBV28 and TRBJ2-3, with no clear D. Looked up from germline, CDR1 is MDHEN and CDR2 is SYDVKM. Trimming cost V 8 bases and J 2 bases, with 5 bases left between them. The CDR3 length is 11 residues. The CDR3 nucleotides are TGTGCCAGCGGGAACACAGATACGCAGTATTTT. Its translation: CASGNTDTQYF.

The V gene is TRBV18, the J gene TRBJ1-1, with 9 bases fitting TRBD1. V trimming: 4 bases; J trimming: 5 bases; junction bases outside the gene matches: 5. CDR1 is KGHSH and CDR2 is LQKENI in the germline V gene. The CDR3 extends over 14 amino acids. For the CDR3, the DNA is TGTGCCAGCTCACTTGGACAGGGGAGAACTGAAGCTTTCTTT. Encoded protein: CASSLGQGRTEAFF.

The chain uses TRBV18 and TRBJ1-3; D not certain. The V gene's germline CDR1 is KGHSH and CDR2 LQKENI. V lost 3 bases to trimming and J lost 6 bases, with 9 bases between them. The CDR3 is 13 amino acids. The DNA for the CDR3 is TGTGCCAGCTCACCCAGAGGGCTAAACACCATATATTTT. This translates into CASSPRGLNTIYF.

The V and J genes are TRBV11-2 and TRBJ1-2, with TRBD1 as a possible D gene (5 bases). Trimming took 3 bases from V and 0 from J, leaving 11 bases between them. This CDR3 is built from 15 residues. In germline, CDR1 is SGHAT, CDR2 FQNNGV. The CDR3 here is CASSFSAGTNYGYTF. CDR3 DNA: TGTGCCAGCAGCTTCTCAGCAGGGACTAACTATGGCTACACCTTC.

This clone was found a few times. V usage is TRBV2 and J usage is TRBJ1-1; D remains unclear. The V and J ends lost 7 bases and 4 bases respectively, with 19 bases between them. This CDR3 contains 15 residues. In germline, CDR1 is SNHLY, CDR2 FYNNEI. The CDR3 is CASTPQALTSTEAFF. Written as DNA, the CDR3 is TGTGCCAGCACCCCTCAGGCGTTGACGAGCACTGAAGCTTTCTTT.

This clone appeared many times. CDR3 nucleotide sequence: TGTGCCAGCAGCTTAAGGACAGGGGGCGTGATTGATGAAGCTTTCTTT. It encodes CASSLRTGGVIDEAFF. The V gene is TRBV9, the J gene TRBJ1-1; 11 nucleotides match TRBD1. After removal of 4 bases from V and 7 bases from J, the junction contained 12 bases not matched to a gene. Germline CDR1 and CDR2: SGDLS and YYNGEE. The CDR3 length is 16 residues. The variable domain in full, with the rest retrieved from reference TRBV9 and TRBJ1-1, is DSGVTQTPKHLITATGQRVTLRCSPRSGDLSVYWYQQSLDQGLQFLIQYYNGEERAKGNILERFSAQQFPDLHSELNLSSLELGDSALYFCASSLRTGGVIDEAFFGQGTRLTVV.

V usage is TRBV19 and J usage is TRBJ2-3; D unclear. Trimming took 5 bases from V and 4 from J, leaving 10 bases between them. The CDR3 has 13 residues. The germline V gene encodes CDR1 LNHDA and CDR2 SQIVND (reference sequence). This CDR3 reads CASSRGVADTQYF. The CDR3 DNA reads TGTGCCAGTAGTCGTGGTGTCGCAGATACGCAGTATTTT.

The chain couples TRBV28 to TRBJ2-5; D gene ambiguous. The CDR3 spans 17 residues. Germline V CDR1 and CDR2: MDHEN, SYDVKM. V lost 4 bases and J lost 4, with 22 bases in between. CDR3: CASSSSWSFDSRETQYF. The CDR3 DNA sequence: TGTGCCAGCAGTTCTAGTTGGAGTTTTGACTCACGAGAGACCCAGTACTTC.

V gene TRBV14 combines with J gene TRBJ1-2, with D uncertain. The germline V gene encodes CDR1 SGHDN and CDR2 FVKESK. The V end lost 0 bases, the J end lost 2 bases, and 4 bases lay between the germline ends. The CDR3 has 13 amino acids. The CDR3 nucleotides read TGTGCCAGCAGCCAAGATCGGAACTATGGCTACACCTTC. It yields the protein CASSQDRNYGYTF.

This sequence joins TRBV5-3 and TRBJ2-1, with D unresolved. TRBV5-3 qualifies as an ORF whose function is uncertain. V gave up 0 bases and J gave up 3 bases, with 13 bases separating them. The CDR3 spans 16 residues. The CDR3 sequence is CARSLAGRQIYNEQFF. The DNA for the CDR3 is TGTGCCAGAAGCTTGGCCGGGCGGCAGATCTACAATGAGCAGTTCTTC.

The gene calls are TRBV27 and TRBJ1-1; no clear D gene. Germline values: CDR1 MNHEY, CDR2 SMNVEV (reference sequence). V was trimmed by 8 bases and J by 8 bases, leaving 24 bases between them. The CDR3 is made up of 15 amino acids. The CDR3 DNA reads as TGTGCCAGCGGACTAGCTGGAGGGCGGGGAATAGAAGCTTTCTTT. Its protein is CASGLAGGRGIEAFF.

This chain connects TRBV6-5 to TRBJ2-2, with D tentatively TRBD1 (5 bases). Per the germline V gene, CDR1 is MNHEY and CDR2 is SVGAGI. This CDR3 spans 13 amino acids. V was trimmed by 6 bases and J by 6 bases, leaving 11 bases between them. The CDR3 protein is CASRSQEAGELFF. The CDR3 DNA reads as TGTGCCAGCAGATCACAGGAAGCCGGGGAGCTGTTTTTT.

In this sample, this clone turned up once. The chain couples TRBV14 to TRBJ2-2, with 7 bases matching TRBD1. Germline values: CDR1 SGHDN, CDR2 FVKESK. V gave up 3 bases and J gave up 2 bases; unmatched junction bases: 9. This CDR3 comprises 17 residues. CDR3 sequence: CASSHPPDRENTGELFF. The CDR3 DNA follows: TGTGCCAGCAGCCACCCCCCAGACAGGGAAAACACCGGGGAGCTGTTTTTT.

V and J are TRBV4-3 and TRBJ1-1; D ambiguous. This CDR3 region has 15 residues. In germline, CDR1 is LGHNA, CDR2 YSLEER. The V gene lost 4 bases and the J gene lost 6 bases, with 18 bases spanning the gap. The DNA for the CDR3 is TGCGCCAGCAGCCCTCACCCGACGGAGTCCGCTGAAGCTTTCTTT. Amino acid sequence: CASSPHPTESAEAFF.

The rearrangement joins TRBV11-3 to TRBJ2-1; D may be TRBD1 (6 bases). V was clipped by 4 bases and J by 12 bases, with 19 bases between them. CDR3 size: 14 residues. The germline V gene encodes CDR1 SGHNT and CDR2 YENEEA. The CDR3 DNA sequence: TGTGCCAGCAGCTCCACCCCCGGCGACAGGTTGCAGTTCTTC. As protein: CASSSTPGDRLQFF.

This clone has just one count. The J gene is TRBJ1-1, the V gene TRBV28, with D perhaps TRBD1 (6 bases). The germline V and J ends were trimmed by 6 bases and 3 bases, with 20 bases remaining between them. The germline V gene encodes CDR1 MDHEN and CDR2 SYDVKM. The CDR3 length is 16 residues. Here the CDR3 DNA reads TGTGCCAGCAGCCTCGGGGGCGGGGCACGAGACACTGAAGCTTTCTTT. Translating gives CASSLGGGARDTEAFF.

The chain links TRBV19 to TRBJ1-5; 7 bases match TRBD1. Germline CDR1 is LNHDA and CDR2 is SQIVND (reference sequence). This CDR3 is built from 13 residues. J gave up 8 bases and V 4 bases, and 5 bases lay outside the gene matches. In nucleotides, the CDR3 is TGTGCCAGTAGTACGGGACAGACAGAGCCCCAGCATTTT. Residues: CASSTGQTEPQHF.

This clone appeared a single time. The CDR3 protein is CASSLGLSPTEAFF. CDR3 DNA sequence: TGCGCCAGCAGCTTGGGACTGAGCCCCACTGAAGCTTTCTTT. The chain carries TRBV5-1 and TRBJ1-1; D call uncertain. V was shortened by 0 bases and J by 4 bases, with 10 bases between the two germline ends. Per germline, CDR1 SGHRS and CDR2 YFSETQ. This CDR3 spans 14 amino acids.

The sample holds a few counts of this clone. In the same sample, other DNA sequences code for this CDR3. This chain links TRBV18 with TRBJ1-4; tentative D call: TRBD1 (5 bases). The CDR3 is 14 amino acids. The germline V and J ends were trimmed by 2 bases and 6 bases, with 10 bases remaining between them. Germline V gene lookup returns CDR1 KGHSH and CDR2 LQKENI. The CDR3: CASSPGQGDEKLFF. The CDR3 nucleotides read TGTGCCAGCTCACCAGGGCAGGGAGATGAAAAACTGTTTTTT.

This clone was recorded a few times. Other DNA sequences from this sample encode an identical CDR3 as well. V gene TRBV28 combines with J gene TRBJ2-1, with D possibly TRBD2 on 6 matching bases. The germline gives CDR1 MDHEN, CDR2 SYDVKM. Trimming left V 2 bases short and J 2 bases short, with 10 bases between. This CDR3 is built from 15 residues. CDR3 DNA sequence: TGTGCCAGCAGTTTAGCGGGAAGGACCTACAATGAGCAGTTCTTC. It specifies CASSLAGRTYNEQFF. Filled out from reference TRBV28 and TRBJ2-1, the complete variable domain reads DVKVTQSSRYLVKRTGEKVFLECVQDMDHENMFWYRQDPGLGLRLIYFSYDVKMKEKGDIPEGYSVSREKKERFSLILESASTNQTSMYLCASSLAGRTYNEQFFGPGTRLTVL.

This clone was picked up a small number of times. This chain links TRBV7-2 with TRBJ2-5; D is uncertain. Germline-derived CDR1 and CDR2 are SGHTA and FQGNSA. CDR3 length: 15 residues. V was clipped by 0 bases and J by 5 bases, with 13 bases between them. The CDR3 nucleotides are TGTGCCAGCAGCTTAGCCGTAGGGTTCGGGGAGACCCAGTACTTC. Encoded protein: CASSLAVGFGETQYF.

Only one count was recorded for this clone. The V call is TRBV11-2, the J call TRBJ2-1; D possibly corresponds to TRBD2 (6 bases). From germline, CDR1 is SGHAT and CDR2 FQNNGV. The CDR3 runs to 13 residues. The V end lost 5 bases, the J end lost 5 bases, and 10 bases lay between the germline ends. The CDR3 loop is CASSPQRDNEQFF. CDR3 coding DNA: TGTGCCAGCAGCCCCCAGCGGGACAATGAGCAGTTCTTC.

This clone was observed a handful of times. This chain uses TRBV27 with TRBJ1-4; D is unclear. The germline V and J ends were trimmed by 0 bases and 10 bases, with 9 bases remaining between them. This CDR3 region has 13 residues. Germline V gives CDR1 MNHEY, CDR2 SMNVEV (reference sequence). CDR3 region: CASSLSGIGKLFF. DNA for the CDR3: TGTGCCAGCAGTTTATCGGGGATTGGAAAACTGTTTTTT.

The V gene is TRBV9, the J gene TRBJ1-4, with D possibly matching TRBD1 (5 bases). Germline V gene lookup returns CDR1 SGDLS and CDR2 YYNGEE. The V end was cut by 3 bases, the J end by 10 bases, with 13 bases between. This CDR3 is 13 amino acids long. DNA for the CDR3: TGTGCCAGCAGCGAGGGGCAGGGTGCAAAACTGTTTTTT. Its translation: CASSEGQGAKLFF.

This clone was detected only a few times. J is TRBJ1-1 and V is TRBV30, with 8 bases matching TRBD1. The CDR3 runs to 14 residues. The germline V gene encodes CDR1 GTSNPN and CDR2 SVGIG (reference sequence). After removal of 0 bases from V and 5 bases from J, the junction contained 5 bases not matched to a gene. The DNA of the CDR3 is TGTGCCTGGAGTGTGCAGGGGGCTGGGACTGAAGCTTTCTTT. Its translation: CAWSVQGAGTEAFF.